What follows describes a single T cell receptor (beta chain). What this receptor recognizes is not known. The record has no base qualities; no much larger clone is one base away. To sequence the TCRbeta CDR3 region, genomic DNA was isolated from the sorted cells. The immunoSEQ Assay was used for sequencing of TCRbeta CDR3 regions. Drawn from immuneACCESS, this table holds only the in-frame rearrangements with V and J called that TCRdb kept. Clones are partly lost; checked studies trace under half to an unresolved V gene and leave the rest unexplained. The table for this sample lists some 67,000 clones; roughly 90% of them were counted only once. Jointly, the top ten make up about 0.25% of the sample. The data originate from a study of OX40 agonist ivuxolimab in advanced cancers. For the wider study: The costimulatory receptor OX40 (CD134) was targeted by ivuxolimab, a fully human IgG2 agonistic monoclonal antibody. Intravenous ivuxolimab was administered to patients every 2 weeks at six dose levels: 0.01, 0.1, 0.3, 1.5, 3 and 10 mg/kg. Of the approximately 50 dose-escalation patients, hepatocellular carcinoma was present in about 20, melanoma in roughly 15, renal cell carcinoma in 9 and head and neck cancer in 9. In the dose-escalation cohort, more than 75% of patients were male, and the mean age was about 55 years, with a range of about 23 to 90. Prior anti-PD-1, anti-PD-L1 or anti-CTLA-4 therapy was permitted, and checkpoint inhibitors had been received by more than 35% of dose-escalation patients. Partial responses occurred in three dose-escalation patients, of whom one had hepatocellular carcinoma and two had cutaneous melanoma. The purpose of peripheral TCRbeta sequencing was to test whether ivuxolimab changed TCR sequence diversity and led to clonal T-cell expansion. The paper reports the monotherapy dose-escalation portion (N of about 54 patients) of the phase I ivuxolimab trial.

Study-wide conclusions, independent of this receptor: Partial responders in the 0.1-3.0 mg/kg groups had among the lowest normalized peripheral clonal expansion, especially among CD8+ T cells. On average, CD8+ T cells showed more expanded clones than CD4+ T cells after ivuxolimab. Low levels of normalized T-cell clonal expansion were also seen in some patients who did not respond. At doses from 0.1 to 3.0 mg/kg, clonal expansion was seen in both CD4+ and CD8+ blood T cells between baseline and week 6. The antigen specificity of the clonally expanded peripheral T cells was not determined.

V gives up 0 bases and J gives up 5 bases, and the segment between their germline ends measures 14 bases. The CDR3 goes from the cysteine to the phenylalanine over 16 residues. Only the CDR3 part of the read is kept: 48 bases, read in frame from the first base. The germline V gene supplies CDR1 SGHDN and CDR2 FVKESK. Patients with a history of autoimmune disease or receiving systemic immunosuppression were excluded from the trial. Peripheral blood for TCR sequencing was collected from all dose cohorts at baseline, on cycle 4 day 1, and on cycle 7 day 1. Samples were obtained from an open-label, multicenter, first-in-human phase I dose-escalation trial of ivuxolimab. Adults with locally advanced or metastatic melanoma, renal cell, hepatocellular, or head and neck squamous cell carcinoma were enrolled in the trial. Before TCR sequencing, CD4+ T cells and CD8+ T cells from peripheral blood were sorted into separate populations.

The sample was CD4+ or CD8+ T cells sorted from blood, taken in a trial of the OX40 agonist ivuxolimab. The TCR originated in an adult with an advanced solid tumor such as melanoma, head and neck, liver or kidney cancer. The chain is made from TRBV14 and TRBJ2-1, with no confidently assigned D gene. The CDR3 in this case is CASSQDLSRFDNEQFF. The DNA is as follows: TGTGCCAGCAGCCAAGATCTTTCCAGGTTCGACAATGAGCAGTTCTTC.